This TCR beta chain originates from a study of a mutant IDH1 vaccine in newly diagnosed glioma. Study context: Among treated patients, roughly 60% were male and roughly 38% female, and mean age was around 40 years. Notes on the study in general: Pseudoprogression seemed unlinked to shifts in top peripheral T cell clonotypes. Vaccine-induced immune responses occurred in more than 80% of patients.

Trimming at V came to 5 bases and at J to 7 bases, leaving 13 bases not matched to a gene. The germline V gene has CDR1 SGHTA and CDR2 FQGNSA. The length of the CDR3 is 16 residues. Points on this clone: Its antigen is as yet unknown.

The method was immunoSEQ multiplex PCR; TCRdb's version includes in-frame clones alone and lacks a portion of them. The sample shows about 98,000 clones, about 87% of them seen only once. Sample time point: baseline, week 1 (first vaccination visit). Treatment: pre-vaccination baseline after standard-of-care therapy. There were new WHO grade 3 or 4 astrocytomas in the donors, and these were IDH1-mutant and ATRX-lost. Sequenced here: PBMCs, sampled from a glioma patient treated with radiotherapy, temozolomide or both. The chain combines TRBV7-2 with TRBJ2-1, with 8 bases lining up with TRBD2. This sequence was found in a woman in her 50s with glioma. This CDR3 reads CASSQRVREAENEQFF. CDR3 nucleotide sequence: TGTGCCAGCAGCCAAAGAGTGCGGGAGGCGGAAAATGAGCAGTTCTTC.